This entry features one T cell receptor beta chain sequence. This specimen comes from a study of T cell changes during pregnancy in multiple sclerosis. Sequencing used immunoSEQ multiplex PCR; TCRdb keeps in-frame clones, though not all of them. The sample has some 110,000 clones; roughly nine tenths are singletons. In germline, CDR1 is MDHEN, CDR2 SYDVKM. This CDR3 is 16 amino acids long. The V gene end was trimmed by 5 bases and the J gene end by 3 bases; junction bases not matched to a gene: 7. V and J are TRBV28 and TRBJ1-5; TRBD1 matches 10 bases. The sequences come from peripheral blood, collected in the third trimester of pregnancy. The clonotype was recovered from a female donor with multiple sclerosis, enrolled in a pregnancy study. The CDR3, as DNA: TGTGCCAGCAGTCTACCGACAGGGGGCTCCAATCAGCCCCAGCATTTT. Its protein product is CASSLPTGGSNQPQHF.